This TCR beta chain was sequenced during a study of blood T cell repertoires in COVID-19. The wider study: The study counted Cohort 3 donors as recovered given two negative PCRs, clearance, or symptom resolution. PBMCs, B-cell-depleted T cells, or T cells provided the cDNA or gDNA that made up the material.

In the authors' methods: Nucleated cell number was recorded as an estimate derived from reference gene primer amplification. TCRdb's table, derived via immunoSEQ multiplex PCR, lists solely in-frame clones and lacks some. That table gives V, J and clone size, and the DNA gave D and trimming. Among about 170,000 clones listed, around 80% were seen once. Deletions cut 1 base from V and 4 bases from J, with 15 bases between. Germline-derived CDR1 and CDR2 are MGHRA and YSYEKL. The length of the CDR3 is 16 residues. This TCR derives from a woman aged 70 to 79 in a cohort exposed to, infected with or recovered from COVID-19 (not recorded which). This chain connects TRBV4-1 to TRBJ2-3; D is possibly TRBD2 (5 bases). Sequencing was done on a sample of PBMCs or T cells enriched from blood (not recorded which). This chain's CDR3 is CASSQAADSAADTQYF. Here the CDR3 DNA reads TGCGCCAGCAGCCAAGCGGCCGACTCAGCGGCAGATACGCAGTATTTT.